These 32 T cell receptor beta chains were sequenced from one sample in a study of blood T cells in healthy people across ages. Next came a second PCR, run for about 7 to 11 cycles, which used a sample-barcoded 5' primer along with a J-beta primer mix. TCRdb redid the calling of the 5' RACE reads with MiXCR, one entry per CDR3 protein. The sample includes hundreds of thousands of distinct CDR3 sequences, 52% of them seen just once. The material sequenced was blood. The origin of the receptors is an elderly woman in good health.

The V gene is TRBV20-1, the J gene TRBJ2-5; weak D call: TRBD2 (5 bases). The CDR3 is made up of 15 amino acids. Germline loops: CDR1 DFQATT, CDR2 SNEGSKA (reference sequence). The V gene lost 6 bases and the J gene lost 0 bases, with 17 bases spanning the gap. The CDR3 DNA follows: TGCAGTGCCCATTCGAGGGTGCGGAACCAAGAGACCCAGTACTTC. Translating gives CSAHSRVRNQETQYF.

This clonotype was seen many times. The rearrangement links TRBV4-2 to TRBJ2-7; the match to TRBD2 covers 7 bases. The CDR3 is 15 amino acids. The germline CDR1 and CDR2 sequences are LGHNA and YNFKEQ. The ends lost 0 bases at V and 6 bases at J; junction bases unmatched: 8. CDR3 bases: TGTGCCAGCAGCCAAGATACAGCGGGACCTAGCGAGCAGTACTTC. This gives the protein CASSQDTAGPSEQYF.

As concerns this clonotype: A much bigger clone sits one base away, suggesting this may be a read error. The chain links TRBV12-3 or TRBV12-4 to TRBJ2-3; TRBD2 matches at 7 bases. CDR3 length: 13 amino acids. Written as DNA, the CDR3 is TGTGCCAGTGCCCGGGGGGAAAAGGATACGCGGTATTTT. Translation: CASARGEKDTRYF.

In this sample, this clonotype turned up a few times. This chain links TRBV5-1 with TRBJ1-5, with 7 bases aligning to TRBD1. Trimming removed 4 bases from V and 4 bases from J; junction bases left unmatched: 11. Looked up from germline, CDR1 is SGHRS and CDR2 is YFSETQ. The CDR3 totals 16 residues. The CDR3 DNA is TGCGCCAGCAGCGAACTACCGGGACAGCCTAATCAGCCCCAGCATTTT. Translated: CASSELPGQPNQPQHF.

On this clonotype itself: Since a much larger clone is just one base distant, this may be a read error. This chain links TRBV11-1 with TRBJ2-1; D call uncertain. Germline V gene data show CDR1 as SGHAT and CDR2 as FQDESV (reference sequence). The CDR3 is 16 amino acids. The CDR3 reads CASSSGSARSYNGQFF. In nucleotides, the CDR3 is TGTGCCAGCAGCTCCGGATCTGCAAGATCCTACAATGGGCAGTTCTTC.

The chain employs TRBV12-3 or TRBV12-4 and TRBJ2-2; D is uncertain. There are 14 residues in the CDR3. Trimming removed 1 base from V and 5 bases from J, with 8 bases in between. The CDR3 sequence: CASSLGAWTGELFF. The CDR3 DNA is TGTGCCAGCAGTTTAGGGGCTTGGACCGGGGAGCTGTTTTTT.

This chain connects TRBV10-3 to TRBJ1-1, with TRBD1 as a possible D gene (5 bases). The V end was cut by 0 bases, the J end by 1 base, with 18 bases between. The germline V gene has CDR1 ENHRY and CDR2 SYGVKD. There are 18 residues in the CDR3. CDR3 residues: CAISESSGRDEKNTEAFF. The CDR3 nucleotides read TGTGCCATCAGTGAGTCGAGTGGCCGGGACGAAAAGAACACTGAAGCTTTCTTT.

V usage is TRBV20-1 and J usage is TRBJ2-1; no clear D. Trimming shortened V by 0 bases and J by 4 bases, and 13 bases separated the two germline ends. Germline V lookup: CDR1 DFQATT, CDR2 SNEGSKA (reference sequence). CDR3 length equals 15 residues. This chain's CDR3 is CSAREEQAWYNEQFF. The DNA of the CDR3 is TGCAGTGCTAGAGAAGAACAAGCTTGGTACAATGAGCAGTTCTTC.

Ten or more counts support this clonotype. V gene TRBV12-3 or TRBV12-4 combines with J gene TRBJ2-1; 13 nucleotides agree with TRBD2. This CDR3 is built from 14 residues. Germline trimming cut 4 bases from V and 10 bases from J; bases unmatched to any gene: 4. The CDR3 here is CASSSGTSGNEQFF. CDR3 sequence (DNA): TGTGCCAGCAGTTCCGGGACTAGCGGGAACGAGCAGTTCTTC.

This clonotype occurred a few times. The chain couples TRBV28 to TRBJ1-4, with unresolved D. With 4 bases removed from V and 4 bases from J, the gap between germline ends came to 13 bases. Germline loops: CDR1 MDHEN, CDR2 SYDVKM. The CDR3 runs 15 residues. CDR3 region: CASSYRAVFNEKLFF. The DNA of the CDR3 is TGTGCCAGCAGTTACCGGGCAGTCTTTAATGAAAAACTGTTTTTT.

In its sample, this clonotype was seen a few times. The V gene is TRBV5-1, the J gene TRBJ2-2, with 8 bases fitting TRBD2. CDR1 and CDR2 from the germline V gene are SGHRS and YFSETQ. The CDR3 totals 14 residues. V lost 3 bases to trimming and J lost 7 bases; unmatched junction nucleotides: 5. The CDR3 protein is CASSSRGANGELFF. The CDR3 DNA reads TGCGCCAGCAGCTCGCGGGGGGCCAACGGGGAGCTGTTTTTT.

This clonotype was detected only a few times. The chain joins TRBV4-1 to TRBJ2-3; D is possibly TRBD2 (5 bases). V lost 2 bases, J lost 6 bases, and 12 bases lay in between. This CDR3 has 14 amino acids. The germline V gene has CDR1 MGHRA and CDR2 YSYEKL. CDR3 residues: CASSQPPRGDTQYF. The CDR3 DNA reads TGCGCCAGCAGCCAACCTCCCCGCGGGGATACGCAGTATTTT.

This clonotype occurred many times. This chain links TRBV5-1 with TRBJ2-5; TRBD2 agrees at 7 bases. This CDR3 is 15 amino acids long. With 0 bases clipped from V and 2 bases from J, the junction kept 4 bases outside the gene matches. Germline V lookup: CDR1 SGHRS, CDR2 YFSETQ. CDR3 in DNA: TGCGCCAGCAGCTTGGAAGCGGGAACTCAAGAGACCCAGTACTTC. This codes for CASSLEAGTQETQYF.

This clonotype was seen at least ten times. V usage is TRBV20-1 and J usage is TRBJ2-5; 8 positions agree with TRBD1. The CDR3 is made up of 13 amino acids. Germline V CDR1 and CDR2: DFQATT, SNEGSKA (reference sequence). V lost 5 bases, J lost 1 base, and 3 bases stayed unmatched. CDR3 in DNA: TGCAGTGCTCCGGACAGGGCCCAAGAGACCCAGTACTTC. This encodes CSAPDRAQETQYF.

This clonotype has just a few counts. V usage is TRBV5-1 and J usage is TRBJ2-1, with D maybe TRBD1 (6 bases). The CDR3 runs 13 residues. V was pared by 4 bases and J by 15 bases, with 20 bases between. Germline V gene data show CDR1 as SGHRS and CDR2 as YFSETQ. CDR3 amino acids: CASSLDLDSKWFF. The CDR3 DNA is TGCGCCAGCAGCCTAGACCTGGACAGTAAGTGGTTCTTC.

The chain combines TRBV6-5 with TRBJ2-1, with D tentatively TRBD2 (6 bases). The CDR3 is 16 amino acids. The germline CDR1 and CDR2 sequences are MNHEY and SVGAGI. V lost 0 bases to trimming and J lost 8 bases, with 17 bases between them. The CDR3 nucleotides are TGTGCCAGCAGTTACTCGGGGGGAGGATATAGCGATGAGCAGTTCTTC. Its translation: CASSYSGGGYSDEQFF.

The chain combines TRBV12-3 or TRBV12-4 with TRBJ1-5; 8 bases match TRBD1. CDR3 length equals 13 residues. J was trimmed by 13 bases and V by 8 bases; bases with no gene match: 13. The CDR3, as DNA: TGTGCCAGCTCAGTTGGCGACAGGGGAAGGCAGCATTTT. Its protein is CASSVGDRGRQHF.

The gene calls are TRBV5-1 and TRBJ1-1; 7 bases align to TRBD1. Germline V gene lookup returns CDR1 SGHRS and CDR2 YFSETQ. The CDR3 totals 15 residues. The V gene end was trimmed by 3 bases and the J gene end by 8 bases; junction bases not matched to a gene: 13. In nucleotides, the CDR3 is TGCGCCAGCAGCTGGGGGGGGGCCGGACAGGCGGAAGCTTTCTTT. It encodes CASSWGGAGQAEAFF.

This chain joins TRBV4-2 and TRBJ1-2; TRBD1 is a possible D gene (6 bases). V lost 1 base and J lost 4, with 19 bases in between. The CDR3 loop spans 17 amino acids. Germline CDR1 reads LGHNA; CDR2 reads YNFKEQ. The CDR3 nucleotides read TGTGCCAGCAGCCAAGGAGGAGAACAGGGAATTTCCTATGGCTACACCTTC. It specifies CASSQGGEQGISYGYTF.

Of note for this clonotype: This could be a read error, since a much larger clone is one nucleotide away. The CDR3 DNA follows: TGTGCCTGGAGGTTCGGGAGCGTATCCTACAATGAGCAGTACTTC. Amino acids: CAWRFGSVSYNEQYF. The J gene is TRBJ2-1, the V gene TRBV30; TRBD2 is a possible D gene (6 bases). The assigned J gene may be wrong: the sequence end matches TRBJ2-7 better. Germline V gives CDR1 GTSNPN, CDR2 SVGIG (reference sequence). The CDR3 spans 15 residues.

This clonotype occurred a few times. V and J are TRBV7-3 and TRBJ2-1, with a weak D call TRBD1 (6 bases). Trimming cost V 5 bases and J 3 bases, with 17 bases left between them. Per germline, CDR1 SGHTA and CDR2 FQGTGA. This CDR3 comprises 16 residues. The CDR3 is CASSPEGGWIYNEQFF. The CDR3 coding sequence is TGTGCCAGCAGCCCAGAAGGGGGTTGGATCTACAATGAGCAGTTCTTC.

The chain couples TRBV20-1 to TRBJ1-2, with a weak D call TRBD1 (5 bases). Germline lookup yields CDR1 DFQATT and CDR2 SNEGSKA (reference sequence). The CDR3 totals 11 residues. V was cut by 4 bases and J by 8 bases, with 11 bases left in between. The CDR3, as DNA: TGCAGTGCTAACCCAGGGTTCGGCTACACCTTC. It encodes CSANPGFGYTF.

The J gene is TRBJ1-2, the V gene TRBV12-3 or TRBV12-4; TRBD1 agrees at 10 bases. V lost 3 bases, J lost 0 bases, and 4 bases stayed unmatched. The CDR3 contains 16 residues. The CDR3 spells CASSLGTGASNYGYTF. The DNA for the CDR3 is TGTGCCAGCAGTTTGGGGACAGGGGCTTCTAACTATGGCTACACCTTC.

This clonotype was observed a few times. The rearrangement joins TRBV24-1 to TRBJ2-1, with D possibly being TRBD1 (6 bases). CDR1 KGHDR and CDR2 SFDVKD come from the germline V gene. V was pared by 5 bases and J by 4 bases, with 14 bases between. This CDR3 is 15 amino acids long. The CDR3 DNA follows: TGTGCCACCAGTGGGGGGCAGGGAGAATACAATGAGCAGTTCTTC. Its protein is CATSGGQGEYNEQFF.

The chain links TRBV21-1 to TRBJ1-5; no check of the table's D call, TRBD1, against the DNA was made. TRBV21-1 is termed a pseudogene. CDR3 length: 16 residues. The CDR3 region has the DNA TGTGCCAGCAGCAAAGGGCGGGACATTCAGGGTCAGCCCCAGCATTTT. As protein: CASSKGRDIQGQPQHF.

The chain couples TRBV28 to TRBJ2-7, with 7 bases that match TRBD2. Germline V gives CDR1 MDHEN, CDR2 SYDVKM. J lost 2 bases, V lost 7 bases, and 11 bases had no gene match. The CDR3 covers 15 residues. The CDR3 DNA reads TGTGCCAGCAATTCAGCTAGCGGTGGAACCTACGAGCAGTACTTC. Translating it yields CASNSASGGTYEQYF.

This clonotype came up many times. This chain links TRBV11-1 with TRBJ2-7; 8 bases match TRBD1. Germline V gene data show CDR1 as SGHAT and CDR2 as FQDESV (reference sequence). V dropped 5 bases and J dropped 6; count of bases not matched to a gene: 6. This CDR3 has 13 residues. DNA of the CDR3: TGTGCCAGCAGCAACTTCGACAGGGGCGAGCAGTACTTC. Encoded protein: CASSNFDRGEQYF. Full variable domain (remainder filled in from reference TRBV11-1 and TRBJ2-7): EAEVAQSPRYKITEKSQAVAFWCDPISGHATLYWYRQILGQGPELLVQFQDESVVDDSQLPKDRFSAERLKGVDSTLKIQPAELGDSAMYLCASSNFDRGEQYFGPGTRLTVT.

This clonotype was seen many times. J is TRBJ2-3 and V is TRBV7-6; D uncertain. The ends were cut back, 1 base at V and 4 bases at J, with 3 bases in the middle. Germline assignment: CDR1 SGHVS and CDR2 FNYEAQ. The CDR3 length is 12 residues. The CDR3 protein is CASSLESDTQYF. The CDR3 nucleotides read TGTGCCAGCAGCTTAGAATCAGATACGCAGTATTTT. Supplemented by reference TRBV7-6 and TRBJ2-3, the full variable domain reads GAGVSQSPRYKVTKRGQDVALRCDPISGHVSLYWYRQALGQGPEFLTYFNYEAQQDKSGLPNDRFSAERPEGSISTLTIQRTEQRDSAMYRCASSLESDTQYFGPGTRLTVL.

This clonotype was recorded at least ten times. The chain couples TRBV2 to TRBJ1-6; tentative D call: TRBD1 (6 bases). The V gene lost 1 base and the J gene lost 7 bases, with 11 bases spanning the gap. This CDR3 contains 15 residues. Germline CDR1 is SNHLY and CDR2 is FYNNEI. The CDR3 spells CASSEGGRTNSPLHF. The DNA of the CDR3 is TGTGCCAGCAGTGAAGGGGGGCGAACGAATTCACCCCTCCACTTT.

This clonotype was picked up a small number of times. The V call is TRBV12-3 or TRBV12-4, the J call TRBJ2-5; D is undetermined. Deletions cut 6 bases from V and 5 bases from J, with 10 bases between. The length of the CDR3 is 12 residues. CDR3 region: CASSPPYETQYF. In DNA, the CDR3 is TGTGCCAGCAGCCCCCCCTATGAGACCCAGTACTTC.

The V call is TRBV18, the J call TRBJ2-7, with a possible D match to TRBD2 (7 bases). V lost 4 bases and J 7 bases, leaving 20 bases between the germline ends. Germline V gene lookup returns CDR1 KGHSH and CDR2 LQKENI. The CDR3 length is 15 residues. CDR3 DNA sequence: TGTGCCAGCTCACGAGGGGGGGCGTCCGGCAATGAGCAGTACTTC. As protein: CASSRGGASGNEQYF.

The chain employs TRBV5-5 and TRBJ2-7; the match to TRBD2 covers 11 bases. The CDR3 covers 15 residues. The germline CDR1 and CDR2 sequences are SGHKS and YYEKEE (reference sequence). The junction had 5 bases not matched to a gene; V was cut back by 4 bases and J by 2 bases. CDR3 sequence reads: CASSVLAGATYEQYF. The CDR3 DNA is TGTGCCAGCAGCGTACTAGCGGGAGCAACCTACGAGCAGTACTTC.